What follows are 13 T cell receptor beta chains derived from one specimen sequenced in a study of cytomegalovirus exposure and HLA in healthy donors. The repertoire was sequenced with immunoSEQ multiplex PCR; TCRdb's copy has only in-frame clones and lacks some. The sample consists of roughly 350,000 clones, more than 80% of them appearing once. Sequenced input: PBMCs. The receptors here all came from a woman under 30 in good health and CMV-seronegative.

The count of this clone is one. The chain recombines TRBV6-5 with TRBJ2-5, with D possibly matching TRBD1 (5 bases). Germline loops: CDR1 MNHEY, CDR2 SVGAGI. The CDR3 runs 15 residues. Trimming pared 8 bases from V and 7 bases from J, leaving 23 bases between. The CDR3 nucleotides read TGTGCCAGCTCTCCAGCCCCCAGGGTCATGGGGACCCAGTACTTC. It yields the protein CASSPAPRVMGTQYF.

The chain has TRBV28 and TRBJ2-6; 9 bases align to TRBD1. Trimming took 6 bases from V and 3 from J; bases not matched to a gene: 18. Germline values: CDR1 MDHEN, CDR2 SYDVKM. The CDR3 sequence is 20 residues long. The CDR3 spells CASSLLAGQGLVDGANVLTF. In DNA, the CDR3 is TGTGCCAGCAGCCTGTTGGCGGGACAGGGCTTGGTTGATGGGGCCAACGTCCTGACTTTC.

This chain connects TRBV7-2 to TRBJ1-3; unclear D gene. The CDR3 is made up of 15 amino acids. Trimming stripped 5 bases from V and 2 bases from J, with 13 bases between. Germline lookup yields CDR1 SGHTA and CDR2 FQGNSA. The CDR3 DNA reads TGTGCCAGCAGCCTCAGTACGGGGACTGGAAACACCATATATTTT. This encodes CASSLSTGTGNTIYF.

The CDR3 sequence is CASKRTSGSSDEQFF. DNA for the CDR3: TGTGCCAGCAAAAGGACTAGCGGGAGTTCCGATGAGCAGTTCTTC. The genes are TRBV2 and TRBJ2-1; 13 bases fit TRBD2. Germline V CDR1 and CDR2: SNHLY, FYNNEI. Unmatched junction bases numbered 8, after V lost 7 bases and J lost 8 bases. CDR3 length: 15 residues. Filled out from reference TRBV2 and TRBJ2-1, the complete variable domain reads EPEVTQTPSHQVTQMGQEVILRCVPISNHLYFYWYRQILGQKVEFLVSFYNNEISEKSEIFDDQFSVERPDGSNFTLKIRSTKLEDSAMYFCASKRTSGSSDEQFFGPGTRLTVL.

CDR3 sequence reads: CASRPPSPFGDGYTF. As DNA, the CDR3 is TGTGCCAGCAGACCCCCTTCCCCTTTCGGTGATGGCTACACCTTC. V and J are TRBV28 and TRBJ1-2, with no clear D. The CDR3 consists of 15 residues. Per the germline V gene, CDR1 is MDHEN and CDR2 is SYDVKM. V gave up 6 bases and J gave up 6 bases, with 20 bases separating them.

V usage is TRBV27 and J usage is TRBJ2-3, with a possible D match to TRBD2 (7 bases). CDR1 MNHEY and CDR2 SMNVEV come from the germline V gene (reference sequence). V was clipped by 5 bases and J by 0 bases, with 12 bases between them. CDR3 length: 15 amino acids. CDR3 residues: CASSKGGPSTDTQYF. CDR3 DNA: TGTGCCAGCAGTAAGGGGGGGCCTAGCACAGATACGCAGTATTTT.

The chain uses TRBV5-8 and TRBJ1-5, with D hard to call. This CDR3 has 12 residues. Germline CDR1 SGHTS, CDR2 YDEGEE. Trimming stripped 3 bases from V and 3 bases from J, with 4 bases between. CDR3 residues: CASSWLNQPQHF. Written as DNA, the CDR3 is TGTGCCAGCAGCTGGCTCAATCAGCCCCAGCATTTT.

The DNA of the CDR3 is TGCGCCAGCAGCCAAGGACAGACCTACGAGCAGTACTTC. As protein: CASSQGQTYEQYF. The J gene is TRBJ2-7, the V gene TRBV4-1; the D gene is possibly TRBD1 (5 bases). The CDR3 length is 13 residues. Germline CDR1 MGHRA, CDR2 YSYEKL. The V end lost 1 base, the J end lost 2 bases, and 6 bases lay between the germline ends.

The chain combines TRBV6-4 with TRBJ2-3; tentative D call: TRBD2 (5 bases). Germline V CDR1 and CDR2: MRHNA, SNTAGT. This CDR3 is built from 13 residues. V dropped 3 bases and J dropped 6 bases, with 10 bases sitting between them. The CDR3 DNA reads as TGTGCCAGCAGTGAGGAGGTTCGGGATACGCAGTATTTT. Translation: CASSEEVRDTQYF.

The chain's CDR3 is CASSQDRGGRVEAFF. In nucleotides, the CDR3 is TGCGCCAGCAGCCAAGATCGGGGGGGAAGGGTGGAAGCTTTCTTT. This chain uses TRBV4-3 with TRBJ1-1, with TRBD1 as a possible D gene (5 bases). Germline loops: CDR1 LGHNA, CDR2 YSLEER. The germline V and J ends were trimmed by 0 bases and 8 bases, with 16 bases remaining between them. The CDR3 is made up of 15 amino acids.

The rearrangement uses TRBV5-6 and TRBJ2-2; 8 bases match TRBD1. Germline loops: CDR1 SGHDT, CDR2 YYEEEE. The V segment lost 7 bases and the J segment 8 bases; nucleotides outside the gene matches: 10. This CDR3 has 14 amino acids. CDR3 amino acids: CASDGAGGEGELFF. DNA of the CDR3: TGTGCCAGCGACGGGGCAGGGGGCGAGGGGGAGCTGTTTTTT. The full variable domain, rest sourced from reference TRBV5-6 and TRBJ2-2, is DAGVTQSPTHLIKTRGQQVTLRCSPKSGHDTVSWYQQALGQGPQFIFQYYEEEERQRGNFPDRFSGHQFPNYSSELNVNALLLGDSALYLCASDGAGGEGELFFGEGSRLTVL.

This chain uses TRBV7-8 with TRBJ1-1, with 8 bases aligning to TRBD1. This CDR3 has 14 residues. CDR1 and CDR2 from the germline V gene are SGHVS and FQNEAQ. V lost 3 bases and J lost 1; bases outside the gene matches: 1. The CDR3, as DNA: TGTGCCAGCAGCTTTGGACAGGGGAACACTGAAGCTTTCTTT. Translating gives CASSFGQGNTEAFF. The variable domain in full, with the rest retrieved from reference TRBV7-8 and TRBJ1-1, is GAGVSQSPRYKVAKRGQDVALRCDPISGHVSLFWYQQALGQGPEFLTYFQNEAQLDKSGLPSDRFFAERPEGSVSTLKIQRTQQEDSAVYLCASSFGQGNTEAFFGQGTRLTVV.

This clone was seen only once. This chain links TRBV5-4 with TRBJ2-5; tentatively, D is TRBD2 (6 bases). The germline V gene has CDR1 SGHNT and CDR2 YYREEE (reference sequence). This CDR3 has 16 residues. The ends were cut back, 0 bases at V and 1 base at J, with 13 bases in the middle. DNA of the CDR3: TGTGCCAGCAGCTTGGTTGTTGGAGGGGCCCAAGAGACCCAGTACTTC. The encoded protein is CASSLVVGGAQETQYF.